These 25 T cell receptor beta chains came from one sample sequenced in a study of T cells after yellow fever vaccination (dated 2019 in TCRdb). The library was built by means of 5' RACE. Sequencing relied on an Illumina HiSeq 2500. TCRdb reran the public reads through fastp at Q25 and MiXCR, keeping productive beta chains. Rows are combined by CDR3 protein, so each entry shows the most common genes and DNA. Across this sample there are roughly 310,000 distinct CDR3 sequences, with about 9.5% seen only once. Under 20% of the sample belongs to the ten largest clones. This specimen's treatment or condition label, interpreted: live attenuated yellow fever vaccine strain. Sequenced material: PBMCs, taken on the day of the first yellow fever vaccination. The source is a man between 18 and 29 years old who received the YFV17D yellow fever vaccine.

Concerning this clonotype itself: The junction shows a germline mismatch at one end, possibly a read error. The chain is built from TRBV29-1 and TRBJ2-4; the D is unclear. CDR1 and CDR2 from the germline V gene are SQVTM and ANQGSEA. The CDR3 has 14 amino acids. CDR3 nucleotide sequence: TGCCGCGTCGCGACGCGTCTAGCCAAAAACATTCAGTACTTC. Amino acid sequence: CRVATRLAKNIQYF. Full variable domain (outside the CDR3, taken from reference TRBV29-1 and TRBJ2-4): SAVISQKPSRDICQRGTSLTIQCQVDSQVTMMFWYRQQPGQSLTLIATANQGSEATYESGFVIDKFPISRPNLTFSTLTVSNMSPEDSSIYLCRVATRLAKNIQYFGAGTRLSVL.

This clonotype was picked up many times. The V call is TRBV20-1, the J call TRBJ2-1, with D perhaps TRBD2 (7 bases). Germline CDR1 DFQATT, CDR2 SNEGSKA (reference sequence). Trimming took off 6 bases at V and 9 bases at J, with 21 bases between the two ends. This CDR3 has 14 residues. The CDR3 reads CSAGEGHLRGEQFF. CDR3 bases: TGCAGTGCGGGGGAGGGACACCTGCGGGGTGAGCAGTTCTTC.

The CDR3 loop reads CASSLRTGTPYGYTF. In DNA, the CDR3 is TGTGCCAGCAGTTTGCGGACAGGGACGCCCTATGGCTACACCTTC. This chain joins TRBV6-5 and TRBJ1-2; 8 bases are shared with TRBD1. Germline lookup yields CDR1 MNHEY and CDR2 SVGAGI. This CDR3 comprises 15 residues. J gave up 4 bases and V 4 bases, and 8 bases lay outside the gene matches.

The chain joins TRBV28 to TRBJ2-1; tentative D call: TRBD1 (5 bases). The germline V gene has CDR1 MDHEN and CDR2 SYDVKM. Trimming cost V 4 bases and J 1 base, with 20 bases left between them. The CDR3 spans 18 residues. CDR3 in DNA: TGTGCCAGCAGTTCTCCCAGCCCACTTCCAGGGTCCTACAATGAGCAGTTCTTC. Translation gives CASSSPSPLPGSYNEQFF.

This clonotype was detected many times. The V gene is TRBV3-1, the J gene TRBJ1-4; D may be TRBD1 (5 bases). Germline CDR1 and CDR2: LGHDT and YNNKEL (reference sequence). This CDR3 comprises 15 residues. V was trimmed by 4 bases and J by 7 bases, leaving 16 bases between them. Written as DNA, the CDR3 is TGTGCCAGCAGCCGGCGGGACCTGGCGAGTGAAAAACTGTTTTTT. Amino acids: CASSRRDLASEKLFF.

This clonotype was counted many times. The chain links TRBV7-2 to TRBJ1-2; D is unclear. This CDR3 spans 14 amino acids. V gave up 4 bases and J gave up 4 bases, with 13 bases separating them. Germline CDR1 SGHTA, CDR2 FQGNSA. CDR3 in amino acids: CASSSTLDRYGYTF. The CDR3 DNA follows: TGTGCCAGCAGCTCCACCCTGGACCGCTATGGCTACACCTTC.

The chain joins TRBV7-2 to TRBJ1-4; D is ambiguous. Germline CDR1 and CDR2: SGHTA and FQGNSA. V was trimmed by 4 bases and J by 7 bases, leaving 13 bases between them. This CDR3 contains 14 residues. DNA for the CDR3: TGTGCCAGCAGCTCAGGCCAAGAGAGTGAAAAACTGTTTTTT. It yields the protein CASSSGQESEKLFF. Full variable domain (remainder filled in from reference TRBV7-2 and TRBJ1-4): GAGVSQSPSNKVTEKGKDVELRCDPISGHTALYWYRQSLGQGLEFLIYFQGNSAPDKSGLPSDRFSAERTGGSVSTLTIQRTQQEDSAVYLCASSSGQESEKLFFGSGTQLSVL.

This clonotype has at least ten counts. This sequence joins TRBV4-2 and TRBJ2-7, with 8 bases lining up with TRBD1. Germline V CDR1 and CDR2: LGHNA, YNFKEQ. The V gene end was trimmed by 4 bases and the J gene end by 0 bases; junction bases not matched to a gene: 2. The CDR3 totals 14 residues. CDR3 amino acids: CASSLTGGSYEQYF. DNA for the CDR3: TGTGCCAGCAGCCTTACAGGGGGCTCCTACGAGCAGTACTTC.

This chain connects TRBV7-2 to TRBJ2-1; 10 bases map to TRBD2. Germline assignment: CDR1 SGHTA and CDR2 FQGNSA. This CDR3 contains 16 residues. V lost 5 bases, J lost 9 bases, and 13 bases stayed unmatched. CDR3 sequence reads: CASSPKGLAGAREQFF. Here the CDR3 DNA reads TGTGCCAGCAGCCCAAAAGGGCTAGCGGGGGCCCGTGAGCAGTTCTTC.

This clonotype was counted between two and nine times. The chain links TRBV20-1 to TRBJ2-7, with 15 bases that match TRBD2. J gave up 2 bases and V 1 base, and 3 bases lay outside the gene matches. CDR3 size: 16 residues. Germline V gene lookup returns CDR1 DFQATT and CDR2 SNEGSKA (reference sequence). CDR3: CSARGTSGGAAYEQYV. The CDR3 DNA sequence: TGCAGTGCTAGAGGGACTAGCGGGGGGGCCGCCTACGAGCAGTACGTC.

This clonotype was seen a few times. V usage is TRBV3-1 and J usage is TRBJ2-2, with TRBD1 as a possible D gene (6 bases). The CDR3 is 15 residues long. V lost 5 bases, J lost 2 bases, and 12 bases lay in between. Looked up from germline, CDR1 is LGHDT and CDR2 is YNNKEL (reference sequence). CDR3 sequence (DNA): TGTGCCAGCAGCTTACGGGACACAAACACCGGGGAGCTGTTTTTT. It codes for CASSLRDTNTGELFF.

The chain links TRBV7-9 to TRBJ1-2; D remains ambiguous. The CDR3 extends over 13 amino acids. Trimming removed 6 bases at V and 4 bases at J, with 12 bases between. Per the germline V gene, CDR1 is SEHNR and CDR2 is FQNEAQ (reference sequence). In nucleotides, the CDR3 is TGTGCCAGCAGTCCCCACAGAAGCTATGGCTACACCTTC. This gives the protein CASSPHRSYGYTF. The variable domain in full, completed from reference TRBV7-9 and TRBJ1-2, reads DTGVSQNPRHKITKRGQNVTFRCDPISEHNRLYWYRQTLGQGPEFLTYFQNEAQLEKSRLLSDRFSAERPKGSFSTLEIQRTEQGDSAMYLCASSPHRSYGYTFGSGTRLTVV.

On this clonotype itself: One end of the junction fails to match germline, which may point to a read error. CDR3 nucleotide sequence: TGTGCTAGCAGTTGGACTAGCGGGACAAGCAAGTACTTC. Amino acid sequence: CASSWTSGTSKYF. This chain connects TRBV7-7 to TRBJ2-5; TRBD2 matches at 12 bases. This CDR3 is built from 13 residues. Germline CDR1 SSHAT, CDR2 FNYEAQ (reference sequence).

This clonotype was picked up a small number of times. CDR3 loop: CASSLGSYSPLHF. CDR3 sequence (DNA): TGCGCCAGCAGCTTGGGCAGTTATTCACCCCTCCACTTT. The V call is TRBV5-1, the J call TRBJ1-6; no clear D. Germline loops: CDR1 SGHRS, CDR2 YFSETQ. V lost 0 bases and J lost 8, with 6 bases in between. This CDR3 spans 13 amino acids.

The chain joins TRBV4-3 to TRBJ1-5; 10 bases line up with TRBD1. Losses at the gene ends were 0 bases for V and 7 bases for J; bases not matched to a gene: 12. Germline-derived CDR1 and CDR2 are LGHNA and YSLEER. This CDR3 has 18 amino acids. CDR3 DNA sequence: TGCGCCAGCAGCCAAGATTTGGGGCGACAGGGGGCTTGGCAGCCCCAGCATTTT. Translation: CASSQDLGRQGAWQPQHF.

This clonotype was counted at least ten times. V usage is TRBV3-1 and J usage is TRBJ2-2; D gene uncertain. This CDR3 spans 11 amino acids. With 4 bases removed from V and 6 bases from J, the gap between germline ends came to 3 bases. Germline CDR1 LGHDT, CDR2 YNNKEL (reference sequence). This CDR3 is CASSRPGELFF. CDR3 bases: TGTGCCAGCAGCCGGCCCGGGGAGCTGTTTTTT.

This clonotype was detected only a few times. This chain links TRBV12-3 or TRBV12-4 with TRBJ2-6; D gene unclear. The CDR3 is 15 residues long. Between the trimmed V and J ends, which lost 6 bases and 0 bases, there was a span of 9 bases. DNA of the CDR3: TGTGCCAGCAGCCTGATATCCTCTGGGGCCAACGTCCTGACTTTC. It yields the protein CASSLISSGANVLTF.

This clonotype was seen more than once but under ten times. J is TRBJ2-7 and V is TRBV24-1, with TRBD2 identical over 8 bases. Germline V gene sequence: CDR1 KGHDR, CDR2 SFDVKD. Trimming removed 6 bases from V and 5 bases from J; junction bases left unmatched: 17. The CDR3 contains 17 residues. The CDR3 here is CATSRGGRGLTRDEQYV. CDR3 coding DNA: TGTGCCACCAGTCGGGGGGGCAGGGGACTTACTCGCGACGAGCAGTACGTC.

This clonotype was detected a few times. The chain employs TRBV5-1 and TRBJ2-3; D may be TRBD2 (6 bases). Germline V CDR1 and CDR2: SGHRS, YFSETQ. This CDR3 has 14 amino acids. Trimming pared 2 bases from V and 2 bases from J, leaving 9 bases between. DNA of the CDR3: TGCGCCAGCAGCTTTCGACTAGACACAGATACGCAGTATTTT. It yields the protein CASSFRLDTDTQYF.

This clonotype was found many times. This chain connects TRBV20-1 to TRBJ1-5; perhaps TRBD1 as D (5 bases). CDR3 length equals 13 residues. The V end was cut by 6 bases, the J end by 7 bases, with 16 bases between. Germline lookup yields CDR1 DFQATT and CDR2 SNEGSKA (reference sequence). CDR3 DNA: TGCAGTGCCCCGGCGGGGGGTCGGCAGCCCCAGCATTTT. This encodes CSAPAGGRQPQHF.

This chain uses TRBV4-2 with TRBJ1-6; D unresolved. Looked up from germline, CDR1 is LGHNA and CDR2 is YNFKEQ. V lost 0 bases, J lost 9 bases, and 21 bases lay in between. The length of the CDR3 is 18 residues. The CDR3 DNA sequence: TGTGCCAGCAGCCAAGACCCCTTATACGGGGAATCGATTTCACCCCTCCACTTT. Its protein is CASSQDPLYGESISPLHF.

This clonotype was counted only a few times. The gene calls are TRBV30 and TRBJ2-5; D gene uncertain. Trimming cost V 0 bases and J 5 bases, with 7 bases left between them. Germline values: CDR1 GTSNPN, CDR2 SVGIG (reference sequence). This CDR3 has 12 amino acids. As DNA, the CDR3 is TGTGCCTGGAGTGTCAGTTTTGAGACCCAGTACTTC. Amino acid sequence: CAWSVSFETQYF.

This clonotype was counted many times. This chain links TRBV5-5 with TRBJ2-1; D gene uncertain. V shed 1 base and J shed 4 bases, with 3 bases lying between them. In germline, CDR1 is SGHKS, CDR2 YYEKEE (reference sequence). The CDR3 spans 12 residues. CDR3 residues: CASSLLYNEQFF. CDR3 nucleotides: TGTGCCAGCAGCTTGTTATACAATGAGCAGTTCTTC.

CDR3 in amino acids: CASSQAGAGGYTF. The CDR3 DNA sequence: TGCGCCAGCAGCCAAGCGGGGGCGGGTGGCTACACCTTC. The V call is TRBV4-3, the J call TRBJ1-2; D is perhaps TRBD1 (6 bases). Germline CDR1 LGHNA, CDR2 YSLEER. The V and J ends lost 1 base and 7 bases respectively, with 10 bases between them. The CDR3 is made up of 13 amino acids.

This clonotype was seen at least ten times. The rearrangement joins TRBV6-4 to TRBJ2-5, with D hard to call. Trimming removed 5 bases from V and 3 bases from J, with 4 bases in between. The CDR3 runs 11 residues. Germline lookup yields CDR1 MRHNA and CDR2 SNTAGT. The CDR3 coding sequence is TGTGCCAGCAGTACAAAAGAGACCCAGTACTTC. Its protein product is CASSTKETQYF.